The sequence of this TCR beta chain was determined in a study of blood T cell repertoires in COVID-19. Study information: T cells, B-cell-depleted T cells, or PBMCs supplied cDNA or gDNA.

The assay was immunoSEQ multiplex PCR, and TCRdb's table has in-frame clones only and misses some. The top ten clones hold around 25% of a sample with 120,000 or so clones, around four fifths of them seen once. Sequences were obtained from peripheral blood. This TCR was recovered from a human donor in a cohort sampled during active COVID-19.

CDR3 bases: TGTGCCAGCCGAACGGGTCGCTCTGGAAACACCATATATTTT. It codes for CASRTGRSGNTIYF. V usage is TRBV6-5 and J usage is TRBJ1-3, with D unresolved. Between the trimmed V and J ends, which lost 8 bases and 0 bases, there was a span of 11 bases. From germline, CDR1 is MNHEY and CDR2 SVGAGI. The CDR3 is 14 amino acids.